The next 19 T cell receptor beta chains were all read from a single sample in a study of shared clonotypes between healthy human individuals. Here immunoSEQ multiplex PCR was the method, and the copy in TCRdb shows in-frame clones only, minus some. The data contain 2 million to 3 million clones, roughly 93% of them singletons. The sequenced material came from naive CD4+ T cells from PBMCs. The subset here: CD45RA+ positively selected. Receptors were obtained from a man aged 18 to 35 in good health. Some clones in this sample may be carry-over from other donors' samples.

This rearrangement joins TRBV30 to TRBJ2-7; 14 bases are a match to TRBD2. This CDR3 has 13 amino acids. The germline CDR1 and CDR2 sequences are GTSNPN and SVGIG (reference sequence). Trimming at V came to 6 bases and at J to 6 bases, leaving 4 bases not matched to a gene. The CDR3 reads CACGLAGGSEQYF. The CDR3 DNA follows: TGTGCCTGTGGACTAGCGGGAGGTTCCGAGCAGTACTTC.

J is TRBJ2-7 and V is TRBV7-8, with D possibly TRBD2 on 6 matching bases. Per germline, CDR1 SGHVS and CDR2 FQNEAQ. The CDR3 consists of 14 residues. Deletions cut 4 bases from V and 2 bases from J, with 12 bases between. Here the CDR3 reads CASSWLAGTYEQYF. DNA for the CDR3: TGTGCCAGCAGCTGGCTCGCGGGGACCTACGAGCAGTACTTC.

Worth noting for this clone: This sample includes further DNA sequences coding for the same CDR3. V is TRBV7-8 and J is TRBJ2-1; TRBD2 might be the D (5 bases). Trimming shortened V by 1 base and J by 1 base, and 8 bases separated the two germline ends. Germline values: CDR1 SGHVS, CDR2 FQNEAQ. The CDR3 is 15 amino acids. The CDR3 nucleotides are TGTGCCAGCAGCTTAGGGGTAGCGTCCTACAATGAGCAGTTCTTC. Its translation is CASSLGVASYNEQFF. Combining the CDR3 with reference TRBV7-8 and TRBJ2-1 gives the whole variable domain GAGVSQSPRYKVAKRGQDVALRCDPISGHVSLFWYQQALGQGPEFLTYFQNEAQLDKSGLPSDRFFAERPEGSVSTLKIQRTQQEDSAVYLCASSLGVASYNEQFFGPGTRLTVL.

CDR3 region: CASSADRSSGNTIYF. The CDR3 DNA reads TGTGCCAGCAGTGCGGACCGTTCTTCTGGAAACACCATATATTTT. The chain employs TRBV6-1 and TRBJ1-3, with no clear D. This CDR3 spans 15 amino acids. Trimming cost V 4 bases and J 1 base, with 11 bases left between them. CDR1 and CDR2 (germline): MNHNS, SASEGT.

This chain uses TRBV7-2 with TRBJ1-1, with 10 bases identical to TRBD1. Looked up from germline, CDR1 is SGHTA and CDR2 is FQGNSA. With 5 bases clipped from V and 5 bases from J, the junction kept 2 bases outside the gene matches. This CDR3 is built from 13 residues. This CDR3 reads CASSRDRGTEAFF. The CDR3 DNA sequence: TGTGCCAGCAGCCGGGACAGGGGAACTGAAGCTTTCTTT.

This CDR3 is CASSPEARRAGELFF. CDR3 in DNA: TGTGCCAGCAGCCCGGAAGCGAGGAGGGCCGGGGAGCTGTTTTTT. This chain links TRBV4-2 with TRBJ2-2; TRBD2 is a possible D gene (6 bases). The V gene's germline CDR1 is LGHNA and CDR2 YNFKEQ. Trimming cost V 4 bases and J 6 bases, with 15 bases left between them. This CDR3 is built from 15 residues.

This rearrangement joins TRBV21-1 to TRBJ2-2; TRBD1 was called by the table and not checked on the DNA. TRBV21-1 is labeled a pseudogene. This CDR3 has 16 amino acids. CDR3 sequence: CASSLTDRVGTGELFF. The CDR3 nucleotides read TGTGCCAGCAGCTTAACAGACAGGGTGGGCACCGGGGAGCTGTTTTTT.

The CDR3 protein is CASRVSGTGNYEQYF. The CDR3 DNA sequence: TGTGCCAGCAGAGTTTCCGGGACAGGGAACTACGAGCAGTACTTC. The chain has TRBV6-1 and TRBJ2-7; 9 bases align to TRBD1. With 6 bases clipped from V and 3 bases from J, the junction kept 9 bases outside the gene matches. The CDR3 totals 15 residues. Germline assignment: CDR1 MNHNS and CDR2 SASEGT.

The J gene is TRBJ1-6, the V gene TRBV7-3; D call uncertain. The CDR3 extends over 12 amino acids. V shed 5 bases and J shed 2 bases, with 1 base lying between them. Germline V lookup: CDR1 SGHTA, CDR2 FQGTGA. CDR3 sequence (DNA): TGTGCCAGCAGCACCTATAATTCACCCCTCCACTTT. This codes for CASSTYNSPLHF.

V gene TRBV11-3 combines with J gene TRBJ2-2; D possibly corresponds to TRBD2 (5 bases). Trimming removed 4 bases from V and 6 bases from J, with 9 bases in between. Germline V gives CDR1 SGHNT, CDR2 YENEEA. There are 13 residues in the CDR3. DNA for the CDR3: TGTGCCAGCAGCTCAGAGGAGGCCGGGGAGCTGTTTTTT. Translation: CASSSEEAGELFF. Based on the CDR3 plus reference TRBV11-3 and TRBJ2-2, the full variable domain is EAGVVQSPRYKIIEKKQPVAFWCNPISGHNTLYWYLQNLGQGPELLIRYENEEAVDDSQLPKDRFSAERLKGVDSTLKIQPAELGDSAVYLCASSSEEAGELFFGEGSRLTVL.

The genes are TRBV15 and TRBJ1-5; TRBD1 aligns across 7 bases. CDR3 length: 13 amino acids. After removal of 8 bases from V and 2 bases from J, the junction contained 3 bases not matched to a gene. Germline V lookup: CDR1 LNHNV, CDR2 YYDKDF (reference sequence). The chain's CDR3 is CATADRGNQPQHF. For the CDR3, the DNA is TGTGCCACCGCCGACAGGGGCAATCAGCCCCAGCATTTT.

The rearrangement joins TRBV11-2 to TRBJ2-3; D not certain. The CDR3 contains 15 residues. Germline V gene sequence: CDR1 SGHAT, CDR2 FQNNGV. V was trimmed by 0 bases and J by 4 bases, leaving 11 bases between them. The DNA for the CDR3 is TGTGCCAGCAGCTTAGATTGGGGTCCCGCAGATACGCAGTATTTT. This translates into CASSLDWGPADTQYF.

In the case of this clone: The sample holds other DNA sequences that translate to the same CDR3. The J gene is TRBJ1-3, the V gene TRBV5-6, with D unclear. Germline lookup yields CDR1 SGHDT and CDR2 YYEEEE. V lost 2 bases and J 1 base, leaving 4 bases between the germline ends. The CDR3 has 13 residues. DNA for the CDR3: TGTGCCAGCAGCTTTGGTTCTGGAAACACCATATATTTT. It specifies CASSFGSGNTIYF.

CDR3 sequence (DNA): TGTGCCAGCAGCTGGACAGGGGCCGACACCGGGGAGCTGTTTTTT. It specifies CASSWTGADTGELFF. The chain carries TRBV2 and TRBJ2-2, with TRBD1 matching over 9 bases. Germline V gives CDR1 SNHLY, CDR2 FYNNEI. The CDR3 length is 15 residues. Trimming took 6 bases from V and 3 from J; bases not matched to a gene: 5.

The rearrangement joins TRBV29-1 to TRBJ2-1, with 15 bases matching TRBD2. Germline-derived CDR1 and CDR2 are SQVTM and ANQGSEA. J was trimmed by 1 base and V by 4 bases; bases with no gene match: 11. This CDR3 spans 19 amino acids. The CDR3: CSVAPWTSGRALSYNEQFF. DNA for the CDR3: TGCAGCGTTGCCCCCTGGACTAGCGGGAGGGCCTTATCCTACAATGAGCAGTTCTTC.

The V and J genes are TRBV5-4 and TRBJ1-4; D possibly corresponds to TRBD1 (5 bases). CDR1 SGHNT and CDR2 YYREEE come from the germline V gene (reference sequence). This CDR3 has 13 amino acids. V was shortened by 3 bases and J by 5 bases, with 8 bases between the two germline ends. CDR3 sequence (DNA): TGTGCCAGCAGCTCGGACAAAAATGAAAAACTGTTTTTT. Protein product: CASSSDKNEKLFF.

Regarding this clone: In the same sample, other DNA sequences code for this CDR3. The CDR3 loop reads CASSFRTNEKLFF. The CDR3, as DNA: TGTGCCAGCAGTTTCAGAACTAATGAAAAACTGTTTTTT. V usage is TRBV28 and J usage is TRBJ1-4; D is undetermined. Germline V gene sequence: CDR1 MDHEN, CDR2 SYDVKM. The CDR3 spans 13 residues. Deletions cut 3 bases from V and 1 base from J, with 3 bases between.

This chain connects TRBV28 to TRBJ2-7; 10 positions agree with TRBD2. Germline-derived CDR1 and CDR2 are MDHEN and SYDVKM. Trimming cost V 6 bases and J 0 bases; bases outside gene matches: 5. The length of the CDR3 is 15 residues. The CDR3 loop reads CASSSIAGGSYEQYF. In DNA, the CDR3 is TGTGCCAGCAGCTCAATAGCGGGGGGCTCCTACGAGCAGTACTTC.

Points on this clone: Distinct nucleotide sequences in the sample also encode this CDR3. The gene calls are TRBV25-1 and TRBJ2-7, with 8 bases matching TRBD1. Looked up from germline, CDR1 is MGHDK and CDR2 is SYGVNS. The CDR3 sequence is 15 residues long. V lost 2 bases, J lost 4 bases, and 7 bases stayed unmatched. The CDR3 coding sequence is TGTGCCAGCAGTGAACCCGGACAGGGCGTTTACGAGCAGTACTTC. Residues: CASSEPGQGVYEQYF.